There are a few counts of the clone carrying this TCR beta chain. This record comes from a study of human T cells and chemical hapten exposure. The library attached unique molecular identifiers to individual cDNA molecules. As originally analysed: Samples had a median of around 88,000 TCRs, ranging 23,224 to 690,600. Using its own MiXCR run on the RACE reads, TCRdb lists one record per CDR3 protein. The V and J calls come from TCRdb's annotation, not from the publication. Found here are roughly 200,000 distinct CDR3 sequences, about 22% of them singletons; the top ten hold under 8.5%. The time point here: patch test 1, 2 weeks after DPC sensitization. The treatment: therapeutic diphenylcyclopropenone sensitization with weekly scalp DPC. Phlebotomy was performed prior to application of every patch test. Germline V lookup: CDR1 SGHRS, CDR2 YFSETQ. Germline trimming cut 0 bases from V and 3 bases from J; bases unmatched to any gene: 9. CDR3 length: 18 amino acids.

This receptor was taken from a woman between 50 and 59 years old with alopecia areata. Some clones in this sample may be carry-over from other donors' samples. The sequencing used whole blood, collected in connection with sensitization to the hapten diphenylcyclopropenone (DPC). This sequence joins TRBV5-1 and TRBJ2-1, with TRBD2 matching 10 bases. Written as DNA, the CDR3 is TGCGCCAGCAGCTTGGCAGGAAGCGGGAGGGCCGTCTACAATGAGCAGTTCTTC. As protein: CASSLAGSGRAVYNEQFF.